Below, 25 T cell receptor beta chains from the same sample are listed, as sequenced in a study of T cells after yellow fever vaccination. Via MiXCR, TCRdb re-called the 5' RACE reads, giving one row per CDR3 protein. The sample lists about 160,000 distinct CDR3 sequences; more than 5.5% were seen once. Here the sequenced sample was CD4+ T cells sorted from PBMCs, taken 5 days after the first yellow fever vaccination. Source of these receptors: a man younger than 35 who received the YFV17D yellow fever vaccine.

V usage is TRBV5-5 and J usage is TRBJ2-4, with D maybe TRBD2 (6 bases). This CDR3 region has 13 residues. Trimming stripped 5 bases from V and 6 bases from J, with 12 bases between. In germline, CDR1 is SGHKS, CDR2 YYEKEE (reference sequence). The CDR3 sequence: CASRTWGVNIQYF. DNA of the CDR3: TGTGCCAGCAGGACTTGGGGGGTAAACATTCAGTACTTC. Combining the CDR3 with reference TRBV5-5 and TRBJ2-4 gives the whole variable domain DAGVTQSPTHLIKTRGQQVTLRCSPISGHKSVSWYQQVLGQGPQFIFQYYEKEERGRGNFPDRFSARQFPNYSSELNVNALLLGDSALYLCASRTWGVNIQYFGAGTRLSVL.

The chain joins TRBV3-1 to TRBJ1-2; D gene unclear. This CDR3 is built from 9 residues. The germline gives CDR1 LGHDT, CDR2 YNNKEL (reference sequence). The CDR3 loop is CEGREGYTF. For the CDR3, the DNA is TGTGAAGGCAGAGAAGGCTACACCTTC.

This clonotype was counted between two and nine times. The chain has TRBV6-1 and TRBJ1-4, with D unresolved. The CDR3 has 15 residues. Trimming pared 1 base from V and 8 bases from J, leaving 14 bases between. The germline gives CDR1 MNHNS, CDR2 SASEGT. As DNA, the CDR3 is TGTGCCAGCAGTGAAGGCAGAAGAATTGGAGAAAAACTGTTTTTT. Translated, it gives CASSEGRRIGEKLFF.

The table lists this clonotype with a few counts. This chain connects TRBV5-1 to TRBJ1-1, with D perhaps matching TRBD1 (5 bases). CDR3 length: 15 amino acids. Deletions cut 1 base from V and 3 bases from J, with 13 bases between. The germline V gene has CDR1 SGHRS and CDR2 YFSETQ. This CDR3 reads CASSLSTRGDTEAFF. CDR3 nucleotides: TGCGCCAGCAGCTTGTCGACTCGGGGGGACACTGAAGCTTTCTTT.

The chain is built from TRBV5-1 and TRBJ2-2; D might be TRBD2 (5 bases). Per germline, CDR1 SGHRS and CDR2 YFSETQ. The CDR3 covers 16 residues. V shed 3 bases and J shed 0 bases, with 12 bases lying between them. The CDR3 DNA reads TGCGCCAGCAGCTCCGGAAGCGGATCGAACACCGGGGAGCTGTTTTTT. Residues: CASSSGSGSNTGELFF. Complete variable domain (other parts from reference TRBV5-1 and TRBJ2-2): KAGVTQTPRYLIKTRGQQVTLSCSPISGHRSVSWYQQTPGQGLQFLFEYFSETQRNKGNFPGRFSGRQFSNSRSEMNVSTLELGDSALYLCASSSGSGSNTGELFFGEGSRLTVL.

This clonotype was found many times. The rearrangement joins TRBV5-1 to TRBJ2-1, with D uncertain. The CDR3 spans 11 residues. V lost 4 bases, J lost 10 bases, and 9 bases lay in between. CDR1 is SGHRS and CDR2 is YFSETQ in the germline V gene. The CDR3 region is CASSQQREQFF. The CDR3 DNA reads TGCGCCAGCAGCCAACAGCGAGAGCAGTTCTTC.

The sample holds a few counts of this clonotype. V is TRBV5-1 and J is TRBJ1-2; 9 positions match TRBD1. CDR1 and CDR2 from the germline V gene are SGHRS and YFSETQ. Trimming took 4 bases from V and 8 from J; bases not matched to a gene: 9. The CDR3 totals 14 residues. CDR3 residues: CASSNLGQGSGYTF. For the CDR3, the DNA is TGCGCCAGCAGCAACCTGGGACAGGGATCCGGCTACACCTTC.

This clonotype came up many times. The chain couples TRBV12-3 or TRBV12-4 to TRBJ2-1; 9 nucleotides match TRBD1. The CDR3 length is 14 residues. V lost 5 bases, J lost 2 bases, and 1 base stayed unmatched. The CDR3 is CASSRQGAYNEQFF. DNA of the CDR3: TGTGCCAGCAGTCGACAGGGGGCCTACAATGAGCAGTTCTTC.

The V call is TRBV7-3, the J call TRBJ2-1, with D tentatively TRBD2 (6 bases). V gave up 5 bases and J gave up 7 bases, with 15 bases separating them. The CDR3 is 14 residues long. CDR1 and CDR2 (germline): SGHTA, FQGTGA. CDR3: CASSPGLSKNEQFF. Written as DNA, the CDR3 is TGTGCCAGCAGCCCCGGACTATCTAAGAATGAGCAGTTCTTC. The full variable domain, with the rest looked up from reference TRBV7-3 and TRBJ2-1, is GAGVSQTPSNKVTEKGKYVELRCDPISGHTALYWYRQSLGQGPEFLIYFQGTGAADDSGLPNDRFFAVRPEGSVSTLKIQRTERGDSAVYLCASSPGLSKNEQFFGPGTRLTVL.

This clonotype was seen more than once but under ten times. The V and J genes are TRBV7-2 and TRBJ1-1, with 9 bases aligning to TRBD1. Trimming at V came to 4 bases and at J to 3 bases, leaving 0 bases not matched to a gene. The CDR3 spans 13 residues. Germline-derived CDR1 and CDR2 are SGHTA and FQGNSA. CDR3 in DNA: TGTGCCAGCAGCTGGGACAGGGACACTGAAGCTTTCTTT. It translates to CASSWDRDTEAFF. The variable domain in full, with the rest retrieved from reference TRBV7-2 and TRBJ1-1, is GAGVSQSPSNKVTEKGKDVELRCDPISGHTALYWYRQSLGQGLEFLIYFQGNSAPDKSGLPSDRFSAERTGGSVSTLTIQRTQQEDSAVYLCASSWDRDTEAFFGQGTRLTVV.

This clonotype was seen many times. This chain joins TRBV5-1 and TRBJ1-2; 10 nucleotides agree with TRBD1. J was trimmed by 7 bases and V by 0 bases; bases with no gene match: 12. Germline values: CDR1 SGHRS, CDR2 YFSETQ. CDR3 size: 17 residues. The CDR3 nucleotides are TGCGCCAGCAGCTTGGGATCGACCGGGACAGGGGACGGTGGCTACACCTTC. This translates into CASSLGSTGTGDGGYTF.

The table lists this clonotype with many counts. CDR3: CASSPSGSEREQFF. The CDR3 DNA sequence: TGTGCCAGCAGCCCGTCAGGGTCTGAGCGGGAGCAGTTCTTC. The genes are TRBV3-1 and TRBJ2-1; possibly TRBD1 or TRBD2 for D (5 bases each). The CDR3 has 14 residues. CDR1 is LGHDT and CDR2 is YNNKEL in the germline V gene (reference sequence). Trimming removed 4 bases at V and 10 bases at J, with 17 bases between.

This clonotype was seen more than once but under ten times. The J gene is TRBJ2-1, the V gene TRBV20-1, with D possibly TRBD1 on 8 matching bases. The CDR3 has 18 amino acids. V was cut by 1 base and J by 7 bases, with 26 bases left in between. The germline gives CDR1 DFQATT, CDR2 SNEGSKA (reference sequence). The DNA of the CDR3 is TGCAGTGCTAGAGTGGGGGGGGGATGGACAGGGCATACGAATGAGCAGTTCTTC. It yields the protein CSARVGGGWTGHTNEQFF.

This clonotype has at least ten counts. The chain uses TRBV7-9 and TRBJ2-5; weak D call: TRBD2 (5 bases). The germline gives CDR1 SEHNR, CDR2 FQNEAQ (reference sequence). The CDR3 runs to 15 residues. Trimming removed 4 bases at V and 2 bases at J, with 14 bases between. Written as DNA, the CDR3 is TGTGCCAGCAGCTCCCTAGGAGGTACACAAGAGACCCAGTACTTC. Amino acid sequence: CASSSLGGTQETQYF.

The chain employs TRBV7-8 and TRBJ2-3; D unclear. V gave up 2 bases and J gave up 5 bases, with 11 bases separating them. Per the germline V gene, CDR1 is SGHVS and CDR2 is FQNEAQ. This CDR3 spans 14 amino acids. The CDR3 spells CASSLFGKQDTQYF. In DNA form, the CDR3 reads TGTGCCAGCAGCTTATTTGGGAAGCAAGATACGCAGTATTTT. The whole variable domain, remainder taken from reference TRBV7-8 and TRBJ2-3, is GAGVSQSPRYKVAKRGQDVALRCDPISGHVSLFWYQQALGQGPEFLTYFQNEAQLDKSGLPSDRFFAERPEGSVSTLKIQRTQQEDSAVYLCASSLFGKQDTQYFGPGTRLTVL.

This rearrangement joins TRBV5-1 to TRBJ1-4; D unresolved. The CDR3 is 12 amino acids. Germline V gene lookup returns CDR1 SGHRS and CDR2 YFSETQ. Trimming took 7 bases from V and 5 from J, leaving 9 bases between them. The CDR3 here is CASRRENEKLFF. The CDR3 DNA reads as TGCGCCAGCCGACGGGAGAATGAAAAACTGTTTTTT.

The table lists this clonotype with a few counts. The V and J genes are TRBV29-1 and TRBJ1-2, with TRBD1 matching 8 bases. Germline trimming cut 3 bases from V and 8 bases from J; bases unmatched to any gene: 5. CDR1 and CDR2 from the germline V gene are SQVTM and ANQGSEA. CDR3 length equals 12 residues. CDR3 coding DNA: TGCAGCGTTGACAGGGGGCTTTTGGGCTACACCTTC. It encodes CSVDRGLLGYTF. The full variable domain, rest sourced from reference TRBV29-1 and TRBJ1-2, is SAVISQKPSRDICQRGTSLTIQCQVDSQVTMMFWYRQQPGQSLTLIATANQGSEATYESGFVIDKFPISRPNLTFSTLTVSNMSPEDSSIYLCSVDRGLLGYTFGSGTRLTVV.

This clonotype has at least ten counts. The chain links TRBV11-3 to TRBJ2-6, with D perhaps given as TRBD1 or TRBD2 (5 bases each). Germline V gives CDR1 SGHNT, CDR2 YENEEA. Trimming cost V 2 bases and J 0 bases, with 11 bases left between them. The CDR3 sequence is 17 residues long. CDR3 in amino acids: CASSLMGPSSGANVLTF. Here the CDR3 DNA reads TGTGCCAGCAGCTTAATGGGACCGAGCTCTGGGGCCAACGTCCTGACTTTC.

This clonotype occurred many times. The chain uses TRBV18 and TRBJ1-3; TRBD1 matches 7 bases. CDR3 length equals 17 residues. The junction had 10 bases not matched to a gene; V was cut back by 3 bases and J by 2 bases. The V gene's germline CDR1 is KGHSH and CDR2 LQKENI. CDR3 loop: CASSPIIGTDTGNTIYF. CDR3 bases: TGTGCCAGCTCACCGATTATAGGGACAGATACTGGAAACACCATATATTTT. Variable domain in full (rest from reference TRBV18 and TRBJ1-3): NAGVMQNPRHLVRRRGQEARLRCSPMKGHSHVYWYRQLPEEGLKFMVYLQKENIIDESGMPKERFSAEFPKEGPSILRIQQVVRGDSAAYFCASSPIIGTDTGNTIYFGEGSWLTVV.

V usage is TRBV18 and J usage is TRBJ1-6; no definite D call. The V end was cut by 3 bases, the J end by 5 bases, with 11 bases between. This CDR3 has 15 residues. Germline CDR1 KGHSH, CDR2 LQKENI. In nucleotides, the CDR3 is TGTGCCAGCTCACCTCTGGCCTCAGATAATTCACCCCTCCACTTT. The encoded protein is CASSPLASDNSPLHF.

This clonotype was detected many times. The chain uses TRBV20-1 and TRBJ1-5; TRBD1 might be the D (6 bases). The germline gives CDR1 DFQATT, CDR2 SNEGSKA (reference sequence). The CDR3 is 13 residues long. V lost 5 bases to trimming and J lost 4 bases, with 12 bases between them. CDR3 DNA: TGCAGTGCTGGGGGGGCCAAAAATCAGCCCCAGCATTTT. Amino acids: CSAGGAKNQPQHF.

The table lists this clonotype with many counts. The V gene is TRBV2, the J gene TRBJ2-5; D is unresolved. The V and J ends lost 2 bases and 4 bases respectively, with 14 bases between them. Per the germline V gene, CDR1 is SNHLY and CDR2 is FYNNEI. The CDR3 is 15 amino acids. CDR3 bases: TGTGCCAGCAGTGAACCGGGCCCGTTGGGAGAGACCCAGTACTTC. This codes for CASSEPGPLGETQYF.

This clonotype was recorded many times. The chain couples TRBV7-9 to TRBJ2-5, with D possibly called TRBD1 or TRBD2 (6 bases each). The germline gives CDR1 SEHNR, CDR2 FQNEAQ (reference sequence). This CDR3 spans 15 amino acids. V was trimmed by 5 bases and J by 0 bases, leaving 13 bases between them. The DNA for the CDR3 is TGTGCCAGCAGCCCAGGGGACTTCTACCAAGAGACCCAGTACTTC. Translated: CASSPGDFYQETQYF.

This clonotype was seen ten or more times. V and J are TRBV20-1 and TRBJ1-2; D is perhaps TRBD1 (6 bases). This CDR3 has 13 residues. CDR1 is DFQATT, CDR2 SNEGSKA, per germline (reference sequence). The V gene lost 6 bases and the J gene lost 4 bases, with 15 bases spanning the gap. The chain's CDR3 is CSAEGDPTYGYTF. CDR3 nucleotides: TGCAGTGCCGAGGGGGATCCTACCTATGGCTACACCTTC.

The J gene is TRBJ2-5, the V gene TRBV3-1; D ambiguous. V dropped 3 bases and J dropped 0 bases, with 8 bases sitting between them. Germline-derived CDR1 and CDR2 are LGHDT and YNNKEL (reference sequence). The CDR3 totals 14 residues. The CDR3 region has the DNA TGTGCCAGCAGCCAGCTAAGGGACCAAGAGACCCAGTACTTC. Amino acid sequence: CASSQLRDQETQYF.